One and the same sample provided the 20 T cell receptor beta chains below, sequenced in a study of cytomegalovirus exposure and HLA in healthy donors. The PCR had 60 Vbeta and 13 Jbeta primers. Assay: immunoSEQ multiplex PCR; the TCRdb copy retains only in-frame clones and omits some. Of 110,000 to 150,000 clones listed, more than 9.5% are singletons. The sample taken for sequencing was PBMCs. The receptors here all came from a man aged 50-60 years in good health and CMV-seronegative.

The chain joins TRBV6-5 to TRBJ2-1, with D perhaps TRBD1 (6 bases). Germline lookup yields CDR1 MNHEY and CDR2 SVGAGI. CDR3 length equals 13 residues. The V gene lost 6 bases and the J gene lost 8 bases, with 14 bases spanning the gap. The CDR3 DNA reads TGTGCCAGCAGCCCCGACAGGCGTGATGAGCAGTTCTTC. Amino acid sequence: CASSPDRRDEQFF.

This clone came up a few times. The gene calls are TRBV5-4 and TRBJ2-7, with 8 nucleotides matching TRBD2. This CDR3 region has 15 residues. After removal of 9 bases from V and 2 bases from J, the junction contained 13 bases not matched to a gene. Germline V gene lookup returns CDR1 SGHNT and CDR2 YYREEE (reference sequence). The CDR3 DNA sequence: TGTGCCACCCGGGCGGGTAGCGGGGTTGCCTACGAGCAGTACTTC. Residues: CATRAGSGVAYEQYF.

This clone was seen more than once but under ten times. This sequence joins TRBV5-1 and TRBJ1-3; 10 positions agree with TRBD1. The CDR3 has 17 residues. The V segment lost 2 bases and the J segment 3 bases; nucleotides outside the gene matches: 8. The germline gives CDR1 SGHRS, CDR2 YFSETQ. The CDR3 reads CASSLLSRDRGGNTIYF. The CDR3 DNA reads TGCGCCAGCAGCTTACTGTCCCGGGACAGGGGTGGAAACACCATATATTTT.

CDR3 bases: TGTGCCAGCAGTTCGACTGGACAGGGAGGCGGCTATGGCTACACCTTC. It codes for CASSSTGQGGGYGYTF. V usage is TRBV6-6 and J usage is TRBJ1-2, with 8 bases identical to TRBD1. The germline V gene has CDR1 MNHNY and CDR2 SVGAGI (reference sequence). J lost 4 bases, V lost 4 bases, and 11 bases had no gene match. This CDR3 has 16 amino acids.

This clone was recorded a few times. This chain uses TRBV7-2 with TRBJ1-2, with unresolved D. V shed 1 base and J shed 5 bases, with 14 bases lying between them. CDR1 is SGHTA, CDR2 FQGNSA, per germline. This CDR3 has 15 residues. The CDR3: CASSLETDPGYGYTF. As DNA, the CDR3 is TGTGCCAGCAGCTTAGAAACCGATCCGGGATATGGCTACACCTTC.

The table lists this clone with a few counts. As DNA, the CDR3 is TGTGCCAGCAGTGAAGCGGGCGGCACAGATACGCAGTATTTT. Residues: CASSEAGGTDTQYF. This chain links TRBV6-1 with TRBJ2-3; D is ambiguous. V was clipped by 0 bases and J by 1 base, with 5 bases between them. The germline CDR1 and CDR2 sequences are MNHNS and SASEGT. The CDR3 covers 14 residues.

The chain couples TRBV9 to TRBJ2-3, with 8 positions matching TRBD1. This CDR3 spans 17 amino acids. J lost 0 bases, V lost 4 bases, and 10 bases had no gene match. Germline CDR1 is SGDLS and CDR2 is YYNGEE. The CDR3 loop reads CASSFPDRDPSTDTQYF. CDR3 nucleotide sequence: TGTGCCAGCAGCTTCCCGGACAGGGATCCTAGCACAGATACGCAGTATTTT.

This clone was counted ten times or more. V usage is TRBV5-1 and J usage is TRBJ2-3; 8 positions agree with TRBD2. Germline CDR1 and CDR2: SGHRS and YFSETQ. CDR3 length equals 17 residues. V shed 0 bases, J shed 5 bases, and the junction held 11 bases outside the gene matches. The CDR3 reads CASSLAKAGGQGDTQYF. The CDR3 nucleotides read TGCGCCAGCAGCTTGGCAAAGGCGGGGGGCCAGGGAGATACGCAGTATTTT.

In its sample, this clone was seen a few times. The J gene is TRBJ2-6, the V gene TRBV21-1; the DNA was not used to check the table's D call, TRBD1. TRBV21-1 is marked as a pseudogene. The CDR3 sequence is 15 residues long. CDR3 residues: CASSKGGAGANVLTF. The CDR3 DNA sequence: TGTGCCAGCAGCAAAGGGGGCGCTGGGGCCAACGTCCTGACTTTC.

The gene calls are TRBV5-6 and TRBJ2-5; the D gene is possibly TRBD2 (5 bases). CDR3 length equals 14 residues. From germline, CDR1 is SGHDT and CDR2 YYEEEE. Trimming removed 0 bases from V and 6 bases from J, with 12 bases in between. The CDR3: CASSLEVDWQTQYF. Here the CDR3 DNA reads TGTGCCAGCAGCTTGGAAGTGGACTGGCAGACCCAGTACTTC.

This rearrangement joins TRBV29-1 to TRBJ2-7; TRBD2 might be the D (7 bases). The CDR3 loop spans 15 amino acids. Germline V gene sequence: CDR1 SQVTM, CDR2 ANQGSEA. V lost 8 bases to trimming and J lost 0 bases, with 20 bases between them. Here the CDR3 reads CSCDSGGPSSYEQYF. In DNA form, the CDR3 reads TGCAGCTGCGACTCCGGGGGGCCAAGCTCCTACGAGCAGTACTTC.

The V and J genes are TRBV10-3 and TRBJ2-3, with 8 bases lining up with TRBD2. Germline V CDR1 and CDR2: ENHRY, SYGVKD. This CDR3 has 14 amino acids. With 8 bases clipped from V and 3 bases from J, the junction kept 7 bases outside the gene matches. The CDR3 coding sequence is TGTGCCATCGGGAGCGGGGGATCGACAGATACGCAGTATTTT. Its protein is CAIGSGGSTDTQYF.

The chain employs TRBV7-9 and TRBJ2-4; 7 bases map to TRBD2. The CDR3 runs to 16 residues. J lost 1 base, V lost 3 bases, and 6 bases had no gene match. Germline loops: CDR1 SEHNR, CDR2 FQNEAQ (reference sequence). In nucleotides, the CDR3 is TGTGCCAGCAGCTTGACCGGGGGGTTGGCCAAAAACATTCAGTACTTC. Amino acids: CASSLTGGLAKNIQYF.

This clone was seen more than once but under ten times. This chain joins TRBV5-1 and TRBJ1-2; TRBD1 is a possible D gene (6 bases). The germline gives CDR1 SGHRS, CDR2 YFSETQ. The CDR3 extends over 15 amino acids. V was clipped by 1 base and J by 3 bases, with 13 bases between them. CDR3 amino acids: CASSLNGGGDYGYTF. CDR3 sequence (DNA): TGCGCCAGCAGCTTGAACGGGGGGGGCGACTATGGCTACACCTTC.

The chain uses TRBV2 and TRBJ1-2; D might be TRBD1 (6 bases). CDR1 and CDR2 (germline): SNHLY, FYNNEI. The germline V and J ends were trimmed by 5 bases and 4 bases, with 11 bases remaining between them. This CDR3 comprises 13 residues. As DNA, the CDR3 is TGTGCCAGCAGTACAGGGTGGGGCTATGGCTACACCTTC. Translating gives CASSTGWGYGYTF.

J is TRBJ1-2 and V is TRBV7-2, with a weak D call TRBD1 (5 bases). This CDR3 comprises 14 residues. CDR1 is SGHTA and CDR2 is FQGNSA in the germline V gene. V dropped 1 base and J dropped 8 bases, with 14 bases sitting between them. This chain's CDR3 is CASSLGGEVDGYTF. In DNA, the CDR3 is TGTGCCAGCAGCTTAGGGGGGGAAGTGGACGGCTACACCTTC.

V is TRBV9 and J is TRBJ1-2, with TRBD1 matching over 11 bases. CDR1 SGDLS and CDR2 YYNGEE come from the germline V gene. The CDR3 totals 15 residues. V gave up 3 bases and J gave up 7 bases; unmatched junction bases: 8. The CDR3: CASSGPGQGVLGYTF. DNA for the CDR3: TGTGCCAGCAGCGGTCCGGGACAGGGGGTTCTTGGCTACACCTTC.

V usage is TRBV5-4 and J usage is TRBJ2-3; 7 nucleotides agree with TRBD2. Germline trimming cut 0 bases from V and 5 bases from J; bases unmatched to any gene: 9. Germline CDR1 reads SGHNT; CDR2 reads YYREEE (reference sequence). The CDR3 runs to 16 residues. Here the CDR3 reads CASSLDIAGNEDTQYF. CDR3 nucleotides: TGTGCCAGCAGCTTGGATATAGCGGGTAACGAAGATACGCAGTATTTT.

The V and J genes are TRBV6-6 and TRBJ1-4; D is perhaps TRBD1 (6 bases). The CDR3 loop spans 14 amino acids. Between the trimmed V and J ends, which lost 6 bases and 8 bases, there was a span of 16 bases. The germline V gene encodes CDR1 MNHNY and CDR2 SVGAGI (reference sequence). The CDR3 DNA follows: TGTGCCAGCAGGCTGGGGGCTATGTACGAAAAACTGTTTTTT. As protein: CASRLGAMYEKLFF.

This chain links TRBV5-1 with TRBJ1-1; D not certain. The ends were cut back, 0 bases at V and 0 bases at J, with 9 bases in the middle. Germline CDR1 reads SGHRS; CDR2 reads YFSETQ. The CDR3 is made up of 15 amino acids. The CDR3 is CASSLVRTLNTEAFF. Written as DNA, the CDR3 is TGCGCCAGCAGCTTGGTCAGGACTTTGAACACTGAAGCTTTCTTT.